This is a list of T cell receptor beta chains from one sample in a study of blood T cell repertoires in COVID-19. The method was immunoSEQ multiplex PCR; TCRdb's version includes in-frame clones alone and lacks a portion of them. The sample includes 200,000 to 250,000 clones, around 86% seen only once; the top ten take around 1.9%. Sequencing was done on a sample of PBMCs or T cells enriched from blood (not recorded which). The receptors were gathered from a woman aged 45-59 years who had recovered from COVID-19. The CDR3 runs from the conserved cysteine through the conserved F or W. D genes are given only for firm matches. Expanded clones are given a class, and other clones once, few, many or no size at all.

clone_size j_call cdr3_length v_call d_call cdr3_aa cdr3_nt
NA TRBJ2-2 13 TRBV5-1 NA CASSMATAGELFF TGCGCCAGCAGTATGGCTACAGCCGGGGAGCTGTTTTTT
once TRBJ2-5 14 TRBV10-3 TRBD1 CAIQKTTGAETQYF TGTGCCATCCAGAAAACGACAGGGGCAGAGACCCAGTACTTC
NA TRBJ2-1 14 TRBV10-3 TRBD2 CAISDSGRVNEQFF TGTGCCATCAGTGACAGCGGGAGGGTTAATGAGCAGTTCTTC
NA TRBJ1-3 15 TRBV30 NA CACFQGRTGGNTIYF TGTGCCTGTTTCCAGGGGCGGACTGGCGGAAACACCATATATTTT
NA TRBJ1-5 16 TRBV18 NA CASSPPWGGGNQPQHF TGTGCCAGCTCACCACCTTGGGGGGGAGGCAATCAGCCCCAGCATTTT
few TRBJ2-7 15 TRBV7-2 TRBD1 CASSLAHTGGYEQYF TGTGCCAGCAGCTTAGCGCATACAGGGGGCTACGAGCAGTACTTC
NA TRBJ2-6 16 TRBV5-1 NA CASSFSGTSGANVLTF TGCGCCAGCAGCTTTTCCGGGACTTCTGGGGCCAACGTCCTGACTTTC
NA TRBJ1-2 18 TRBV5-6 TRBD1 CASSLVLMGQRTGDGYTF TGTGCCAGCAGCTTGGTGCTCATGGGACAGCGCACAGGGGATGGCTACACCTTC
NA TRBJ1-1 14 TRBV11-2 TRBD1 CASSPQGAGTEAFF TGTGCCAGCAGCCCTCAGGGGGCTGGAACTGAAGCTTTCTTT
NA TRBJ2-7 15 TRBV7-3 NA CASSLRAGPSYEQYF TGTGCCAGCAGCTTAAGAGCAGGGCCCTCCTACGAGCAGTACTTC